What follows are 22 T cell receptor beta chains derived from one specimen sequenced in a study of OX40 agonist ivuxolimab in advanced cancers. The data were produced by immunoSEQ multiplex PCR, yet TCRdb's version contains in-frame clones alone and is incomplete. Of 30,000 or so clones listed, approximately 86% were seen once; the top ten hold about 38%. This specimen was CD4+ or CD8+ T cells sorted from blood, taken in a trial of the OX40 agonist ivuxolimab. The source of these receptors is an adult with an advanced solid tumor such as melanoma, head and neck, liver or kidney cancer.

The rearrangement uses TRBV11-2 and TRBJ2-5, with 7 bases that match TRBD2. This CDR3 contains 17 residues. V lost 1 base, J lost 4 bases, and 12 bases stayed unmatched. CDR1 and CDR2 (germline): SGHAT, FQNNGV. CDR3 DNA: TGTGCCAGCAGCTTAGTAGGACGCGGGCGGGAGAGAGAGACCCAGTACTTC. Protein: CASSLVGRGRERETQYF.

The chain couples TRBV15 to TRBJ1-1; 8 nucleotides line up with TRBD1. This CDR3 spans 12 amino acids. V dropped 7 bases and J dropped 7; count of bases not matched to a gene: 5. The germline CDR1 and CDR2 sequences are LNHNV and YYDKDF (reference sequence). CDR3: CATIQGDSEAFF. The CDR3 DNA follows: TGTGCCACCATACAGGGGGACAGTGAAGCTTTCTTT. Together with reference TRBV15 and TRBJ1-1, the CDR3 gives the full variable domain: DAMVIQNPRYQVTQFGKPVTLSCSQTLNHNVMYWYQQKSSQAPKLLFHYYDKDFNNEADTPDNFQSRRPNTSFCFLDIRSPGLGDTAMYLCATIQGDSEAFFGQGTRLTVV.

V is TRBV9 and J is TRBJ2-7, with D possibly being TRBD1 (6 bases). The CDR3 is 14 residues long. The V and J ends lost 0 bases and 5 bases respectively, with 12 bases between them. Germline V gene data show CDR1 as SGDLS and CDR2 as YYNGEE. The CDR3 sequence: CASSVGGTGNEQYF. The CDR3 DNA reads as TGTGCCAGCAGCGTAGGGGGAACAGGGAACGAGCAGTACTTC.

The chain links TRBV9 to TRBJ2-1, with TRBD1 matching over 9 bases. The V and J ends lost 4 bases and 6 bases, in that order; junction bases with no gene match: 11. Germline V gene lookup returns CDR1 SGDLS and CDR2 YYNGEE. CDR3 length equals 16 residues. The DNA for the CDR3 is TGTGCCAGCAGCCACGAAACAGGGGGCGGGTTCAATGAGCAGTTCTTC. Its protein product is CASSHETGGGFNEQFF.

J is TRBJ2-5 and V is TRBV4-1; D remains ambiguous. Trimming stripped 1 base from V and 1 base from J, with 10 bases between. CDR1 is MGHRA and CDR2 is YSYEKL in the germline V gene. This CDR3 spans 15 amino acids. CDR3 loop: CASSQVPGPQETQYF. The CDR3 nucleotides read TGCGCCAGCAGCCAAGTTCCAGGACCCCAAGAGACCCAGTACTTC.

The CDR3 DNA sequence: TGTGCCAGCAGTGCCCTAAGCTACCAAGAGACCCAGTACTTC. This gives the protein CASSALSYQETQYF. V gene TRBV27 combines with J gene TRBJ2-5; D gene ambiguous. Germline CDR1 is MNHEY and CDR2 is SMNVEV (reference sequence). Trimming shortened V by 5 bases and J by 0 bases, and 10 bases separated the two germline ends. The CDR3 loop spans 14 amino acids.

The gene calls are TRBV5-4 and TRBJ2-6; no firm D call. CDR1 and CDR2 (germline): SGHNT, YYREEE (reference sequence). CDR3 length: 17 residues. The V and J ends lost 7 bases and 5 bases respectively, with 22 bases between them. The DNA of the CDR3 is TGTGCCAGCTCGCAACTCGTAAGACAAAGTCGGGCCAACGTCCTGACTTTC. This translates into CASSQLVRQSRANVLTF.

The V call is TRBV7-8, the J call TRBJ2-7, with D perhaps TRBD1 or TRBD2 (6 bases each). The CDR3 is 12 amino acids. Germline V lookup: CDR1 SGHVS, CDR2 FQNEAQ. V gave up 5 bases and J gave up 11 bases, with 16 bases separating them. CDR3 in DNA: TGTGCCAGCAGCATAGGGGGGCAGGAGGAGTACTTC. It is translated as CASSIGGQEEYF.

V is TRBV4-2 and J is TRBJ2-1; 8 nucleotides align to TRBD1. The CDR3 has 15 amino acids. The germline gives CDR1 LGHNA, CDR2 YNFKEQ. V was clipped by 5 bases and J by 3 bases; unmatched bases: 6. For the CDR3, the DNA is TGTGCCAGCAGCGAGGACAGGGAGTACTACAATGAGCAGTTCTTC. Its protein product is CASSEDREYYNEQFF.

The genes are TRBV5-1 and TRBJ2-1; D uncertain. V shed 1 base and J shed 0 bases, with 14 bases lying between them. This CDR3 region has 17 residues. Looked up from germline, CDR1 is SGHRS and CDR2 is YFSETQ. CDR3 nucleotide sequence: TGCGCCAGCAGCTTGTTTTGGAACTCTGACTCCTACAATGAGCAGTTCTTC. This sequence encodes CASSLFWNSDSYNEQFF.

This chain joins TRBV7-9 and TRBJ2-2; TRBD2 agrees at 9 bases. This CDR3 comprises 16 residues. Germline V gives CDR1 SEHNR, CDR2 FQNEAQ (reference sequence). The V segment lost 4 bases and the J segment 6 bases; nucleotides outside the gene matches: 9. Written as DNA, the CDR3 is TGTGCCAGCAGCTCGAGCCCGGGACTAGCAGCCGGGGAGCTGTTTTTT. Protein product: CASSSSPGLAAGELFF.

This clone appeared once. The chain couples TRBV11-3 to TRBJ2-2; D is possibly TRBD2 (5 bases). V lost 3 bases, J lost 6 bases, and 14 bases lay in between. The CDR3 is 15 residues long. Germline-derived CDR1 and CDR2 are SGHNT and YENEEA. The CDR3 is CASSFGHKEAGELFF. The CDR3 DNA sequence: TGTGCCAGCAGCTTCGGTCACAAGGAGGCCGGGGAGCTGTTTTTT.

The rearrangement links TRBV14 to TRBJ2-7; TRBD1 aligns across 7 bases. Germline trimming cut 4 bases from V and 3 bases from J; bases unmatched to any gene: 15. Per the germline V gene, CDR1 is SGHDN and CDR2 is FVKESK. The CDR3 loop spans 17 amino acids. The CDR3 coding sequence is TGTGCCAGCAGCCCCTATATTACGACAGGGCCGAGCTACGAGCAGTACTTC. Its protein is CASSPYITTGPSYEQYF.

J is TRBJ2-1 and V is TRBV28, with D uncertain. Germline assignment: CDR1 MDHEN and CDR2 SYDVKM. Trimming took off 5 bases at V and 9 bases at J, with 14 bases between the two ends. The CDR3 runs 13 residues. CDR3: CASSPSRSGEQFF. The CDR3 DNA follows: TGTGCCAGCAGTCCCTCACGCTCCGGTGAGCAGTTCTTC.

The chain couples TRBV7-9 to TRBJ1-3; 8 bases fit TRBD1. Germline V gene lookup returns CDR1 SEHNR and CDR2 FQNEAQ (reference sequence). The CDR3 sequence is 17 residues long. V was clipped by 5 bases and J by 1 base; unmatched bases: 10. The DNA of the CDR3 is TGTGCCAGCAGCCCCCAGGACAGGGCCACATCTGGAAACACCATATATTTT. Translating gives CASSPQDRATSGNTIYF.

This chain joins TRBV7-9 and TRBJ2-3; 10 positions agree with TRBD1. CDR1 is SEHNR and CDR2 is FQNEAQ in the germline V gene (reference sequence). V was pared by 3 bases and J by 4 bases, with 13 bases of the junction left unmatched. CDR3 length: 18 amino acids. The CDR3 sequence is CASSLRGTGVVVSDTQYF. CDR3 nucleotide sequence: TGTGCCAGCAGCTTGCGCGGGACAGGGGTAGTAGTATCAGATACGCAGTATTTT.

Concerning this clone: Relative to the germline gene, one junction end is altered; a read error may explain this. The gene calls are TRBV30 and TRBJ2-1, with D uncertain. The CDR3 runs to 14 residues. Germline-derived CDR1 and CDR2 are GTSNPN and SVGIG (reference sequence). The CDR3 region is CAWSVGTPWKGQIF. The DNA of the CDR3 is TGTGCCTGGAGTGTAGGTACGCCGTGGAAGGGTCAGATCTTC.

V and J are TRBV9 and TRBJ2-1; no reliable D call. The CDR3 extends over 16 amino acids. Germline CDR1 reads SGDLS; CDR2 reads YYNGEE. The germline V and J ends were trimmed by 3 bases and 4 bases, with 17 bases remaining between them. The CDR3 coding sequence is TGTGCCAGCAGCGCAGCAGACTGGACGACTTACAATGAGCAGTTCTTC. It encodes CASSAADWTTYNEQFF. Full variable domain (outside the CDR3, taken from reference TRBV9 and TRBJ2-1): DSGVTQTPKHLITATGQRVTLRCSPRSGDLSVYWYQQSLDQGLQFLIQYYNGEERAKGNILERFSAQQFPDLHSELNLSSLELGDSALYFCASSAADWTTYNEQFFGPGTRLTVL.

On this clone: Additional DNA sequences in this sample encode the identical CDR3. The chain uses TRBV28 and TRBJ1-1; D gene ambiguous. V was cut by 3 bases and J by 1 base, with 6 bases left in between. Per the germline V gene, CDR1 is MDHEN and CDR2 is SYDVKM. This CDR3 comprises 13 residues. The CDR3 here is CASSFGENTEAFF. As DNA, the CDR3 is TGTGCCAGCAGTTTCGGGGAGAACACTGAAGCTTTCTTT.

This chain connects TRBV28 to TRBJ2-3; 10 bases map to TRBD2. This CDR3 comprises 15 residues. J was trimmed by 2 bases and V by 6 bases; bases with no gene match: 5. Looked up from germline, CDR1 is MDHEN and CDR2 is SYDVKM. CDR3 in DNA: TGTGCCAGCAGCCAGACTAGCGGGCCCACAGATACGCAGTATTTT. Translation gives CASSQTSGPTDTQYF.

The CDR3 DNA reads TGTGCCTGGAGCCCCGGACTCATTGAGCAGTACTTC. Amino acids: CAWSPGLIEQYF. The rearrangement joins TRBV30 to TRBJ2-5; D perhaps matches TRBD2 (5 bases). V was shortened by 3 bases and J by 11 bases, with 16 bases between the two germline ends. CDR1 is GTSNPN and CDR2 is SVGIG in the germline V gene (reference sequence). The CDR3 extends over 12 amino acids.

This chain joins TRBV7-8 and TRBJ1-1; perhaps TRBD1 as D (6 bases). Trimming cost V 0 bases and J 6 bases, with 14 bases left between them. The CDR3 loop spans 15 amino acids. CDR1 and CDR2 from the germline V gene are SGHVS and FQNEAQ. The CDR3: CASSLALRGGPEAFF. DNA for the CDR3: TGTGCCAGCAGCTTAGCCCTCCGGGGGGGCCCTGAAGCTTTCTTT. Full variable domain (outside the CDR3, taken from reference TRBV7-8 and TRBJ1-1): GAGVSQSPRYKVAKRGQDVALRCDPISGHVSLFWYQQALGQGPEFLTYFQNEAQLDKSGLPSDRFFAERPEGSVSTLKIQRTQQEDSAVYLCASSLALRGGPEAFFGQGTRLTVV.